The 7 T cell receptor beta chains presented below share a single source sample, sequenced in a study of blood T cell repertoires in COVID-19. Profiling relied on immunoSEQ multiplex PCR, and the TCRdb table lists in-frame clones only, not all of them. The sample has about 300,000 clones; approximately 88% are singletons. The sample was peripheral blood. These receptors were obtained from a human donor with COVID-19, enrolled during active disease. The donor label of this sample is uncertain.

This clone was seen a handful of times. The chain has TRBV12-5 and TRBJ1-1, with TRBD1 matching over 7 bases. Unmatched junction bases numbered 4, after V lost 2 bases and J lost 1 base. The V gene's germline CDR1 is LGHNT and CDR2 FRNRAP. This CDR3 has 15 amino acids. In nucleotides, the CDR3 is TGTGCTAGTGGTTTGAGGGGGACAGAGAACACTGAAGCTTTCTTT. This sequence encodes CASGLRGTENTEAFF.

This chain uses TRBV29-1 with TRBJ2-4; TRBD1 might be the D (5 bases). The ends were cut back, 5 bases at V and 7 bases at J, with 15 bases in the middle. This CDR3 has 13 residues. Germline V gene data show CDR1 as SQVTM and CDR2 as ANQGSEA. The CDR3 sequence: CSVSPRAGNIQYF. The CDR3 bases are TGCAGCGTTTCTCCCAGGGCCGGGAACATTCAGTACTTC.

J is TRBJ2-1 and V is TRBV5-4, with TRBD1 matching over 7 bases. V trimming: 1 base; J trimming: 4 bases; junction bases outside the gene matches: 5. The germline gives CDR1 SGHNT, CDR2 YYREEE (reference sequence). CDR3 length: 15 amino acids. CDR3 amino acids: CASSLKGAGYNEQFF. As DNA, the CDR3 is TGTGCCAGCAGCTTGAAGGGGGCTGGTTACAATGAGCAGTTCTTC.

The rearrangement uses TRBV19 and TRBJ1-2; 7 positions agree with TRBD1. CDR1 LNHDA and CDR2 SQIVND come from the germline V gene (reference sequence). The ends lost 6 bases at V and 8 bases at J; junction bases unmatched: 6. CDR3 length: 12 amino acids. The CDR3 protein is CASSRGVEGYTF. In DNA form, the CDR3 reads TGTGCCAGTAGCAGGGGGGTGGAAGGCTACACCTTC.

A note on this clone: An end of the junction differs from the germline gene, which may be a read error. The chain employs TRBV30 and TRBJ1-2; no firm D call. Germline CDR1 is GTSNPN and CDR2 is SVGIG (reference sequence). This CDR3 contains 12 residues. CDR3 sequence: CAWKALREAPSF. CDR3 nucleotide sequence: TGTGCCTGGAAGGCCCTCAGAGAGGCCCCTTCCTTC.

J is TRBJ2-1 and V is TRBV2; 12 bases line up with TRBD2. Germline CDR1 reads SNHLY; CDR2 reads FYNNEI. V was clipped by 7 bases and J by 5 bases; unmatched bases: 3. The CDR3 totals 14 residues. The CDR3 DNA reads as TGTGCCAGCACGACTAGCGGGAGAAACAATGAGCAGTTCTTC. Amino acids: CASTTSGRNNEQFF.

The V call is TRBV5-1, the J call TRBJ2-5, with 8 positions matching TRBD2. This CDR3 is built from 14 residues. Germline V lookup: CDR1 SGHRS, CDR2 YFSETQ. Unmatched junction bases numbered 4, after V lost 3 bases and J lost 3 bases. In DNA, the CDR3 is TGCGCCAGCAGCTCCAGCGGGGGTGAAGAGACCCAGTACTTC. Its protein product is CASSSSGGEETQYF.